One and the same sample provided the 29 T cell receptor beta chains below, sequenced in a study of CD8+ T cells in alopecia areata. RNA extraction was followed by reverse transcription into cDNA, which acted as the sequencing template. Using immunoSEQ multiplex PCR, the repertoire was profiled, and TCRdb retains in-frame clones only, with some absent. The sample comprises 160,000 or so clones, about 53% of which are singletons, and 19% rests with the top ten. This sample comprised CD8+ T cells sorted from blood, obtained at week 0. The receptors originated from a human donor with alopecia areata.

The rearrangement links TRBV7-7 to TRBJ2-3; D is ambiguous. Deletions cut 5 bases from V and 1 base from J, with 13 bases between. CDR1 SSHAT and CDR2 FNYEAQ come from the germline V gene (reference sequence). The CDR3 loop spans 15 amino acids. The CDR3, as DNA: TGTGCCAGCAGCCGTACTCCGGACGGCACAGATACGCAGTATTTT. It codes for CASSRTPDGTDTQYF.

This clone was detected only a few times. This CDR3 is also generated by other DNA sequences in the sample. The chain combines TRBV30 with TRBJ1-4; D is undetermined. Trimming cost V 0 bases and J 8 bases, with 7 bases left between them. CDR1 GTSNPN and CDR2 SVGIG come from the germline V gene (reference sequence). The CDR3 has 12 residues. The DNA for the CDR3 is TGTGCCTGGAGTGTCTCGGGGGAAAAACTGTTTTTT. It specifies CAWSVSGEKLFF.

A word on this clone: The same CDR3 also results from other DNA sequences found in this sample. The chain links TRBV13 to TRBJ2-7; D gene unclear. Trimming left V 1 base short and J 4 bases short, with 5 bases between. Germline values: CDR1 PRHDT, CDR2 FYEKMQ (reference sequence). The CDR3 has 12 residues. The CDR3 loop is CASSLEGYEQYF. The CDR3 DNA is TGTGCCAGCAGCTTAGAAGGATACGAGCAGTACTTC.

This clone turned up a few times. The rearrangement joins TRBV2 to TRBJ2-7; TRBD2 is a possible D gene (6 bases). V was pared by 4 bases and J by 6 bases, with 10 bases between. This CDR3 is 12 amino acids long. Germline CDR1 is SNHLY and CDR2 is FYNNEI. The chain's CDR3 is CASSVGGGEQYF. CDR3 sequence (DNA): TGTGCCAGCAGTGTGGGGGGAGGCGAGCAGTACTTC.

This clone was picked up a small number of times. The chain has TRBV4-1 and TRBJ2-1; 7 bases agree with TRBD1. The length of the CDR3 is 14 residues. Germline-derived CDR1 and CDR2 are MGHRA and YSYEKL. Unmatched junction bases numbered 7, after V lost 4 bases and J lost 7 bases. CDR3 sequence: CASSPTKTGNEQFF. The CDR3 DNA is TGCGCCAGCAGCCCTACTAAGACAGGGAATGAGCAGTTCTTC.

The chain recombines TRBV5-1 with TRBJ2-1; 11 bases line up with TRBD1. In germline, CDR1 is SGHRS, CDR2 YFSETQ. V trimming: 2 bases; J trimming: 4 bases; junction bases outside the gene matches: 14. This CDR3 region has 19 residues. CDR3 sequence: CASSFRDRGNKGPYNEQFF. For the CDR3, the DNA is TGCGCCAGCAGCTTCCGGGACAGGGGGAATAAAGGGCCGTACAATGAGCAGTTCTTC.

The J gene is TRBJ2-7, the V gene TRBV4-1; TRBD1 aligns across 8 bases. V lost 6 bases and J lost 3; bases outside the gene matches: 10. Per the germline V gene, CDR1 is MGHRA and CDR2 is YSYEKL. The CDR3 loop spans 15 amino acids. In nucleotides, the CDR3 is TGCGCCAGCAGAGCTACCGGGACAGGAGACTACGAGCAGTACTTC. Translating gives CASRATGTGDYEQYF.

The genes are TRBV20-1 and TRBJ2-7; 7 bases are shared with TRBD2. Germline loops: CDR1 DFQATT, CDR2 SNEGSKA (reference sequence). The junction had 4 bases not matched to a gene; V was cut back by 6 bases and J by 5 bases. The CDR3 has 11 amino acids. CDR3 amino acids: CSAGRGNEQYF. CDR3 nucleotide sequence: TGCAGTGCGGGGAGGGGAAACGAGCAGTACTTC.

The V call is TRBV19, the J call TRBJ2-6; the D is unclear. V lost 8 bases and J lost 3, with 8 bases in between. CDR1 is LNHDA, CDR2 SQIVND, per germline (reference sequence). This CDR3 spans 13 amino acids. The CDR3 is CASRYDGANVLTF. The CDR3 DNA reads TGTGCCAGTCGATACGATGGGGCCAACGTCCTGACTTTC.

This clone occurred a few times. The chain combines TRBV7-9 with TRBJ2-7; D is undetermined. Trimming took off 5 bases at V and 3 bases at J, with 8 bases between the two ends. The CDR3 is 12 residues long. Germline V gives CDR1 SEHNR, CDR2 FQNEAQ (reference sequence). The CDR3 nucleotides read TGTGCCAGCAGCCTTAAAGTCTACGAGCAGTACTTC. The encoded protein is CASSLKVYEQYF.

The chain has TRBV25-1 and TRBJ1-6; 9 nucleotides agree with TRBD1. This CDR3 contains 16 residues. With 6 bases clipped from V and 5 bases from J, the junction kept 8 bases outside the gene matches. The germline V gene has CDR1 MGHDK and CDR2 SYGVNS. The CDR3, as DNA: TGTGCCAGCAGCGCCACGACAGGGGGGGATAATTCACCCCTCCACTTT. Protein product: CASSATTGGDNSPLHF.

The rearrangement uses TRBV13 and TRBJ2-1; no definite D call. This CDR3 has 14 amino acids. Trimming left V 5 bases short and J 5 bases short, with 13 bases between. The V gene's germline CDR1 is PRHDT and CDR2 FYEKMQ (reference sequence). CDR3 amino acids: CASSPWTQNNEQFF. CDR3 DNA sequence: TGTGCCAGCAGCCCCTGGACGCAAAACAATGAGCAGTTCTTC.

This clone was counted between two and nine times. The chain is built from TRBV19 and TRBJ2-3; 7 bases match TRBD2. J lost 6 bases, V lost 7 bases, and 19 bases had no gene match. Germline assignment: CDR1 LNHDA and CDR2 SQIVND (reference sequence). The CDR3 runs 17 residues. The CDR3 loop is CASTISSNGGSLDTQYF. The DNA of the CDR3 is TGTGCCAGTACCATTAGCTCTAACGGGGGGAGTCTCGATACGCAGTATTTT.

V is TRBV30 and J is TRBJ1-5; D is ambiguous. V was shortened by 1 base and J by 3 bases, with 7 bases between the two germline ends. Germline V gene lookup returns CDR1 GTSNPN and CDR2 SVGIG (reference sequence). The CDR3 loop spans 13 amino acids. CDR3 coding DNA: TGTGCCTGGAGTGCGGCCTACAATCAGCCCCAGCATTTT. This encodes CAWSAAYNQPQHF.

The rearrangement links TRBV6-5 to TRBJ1-2; a possible D gene is TRBD1 (5 bases). This CDR3 is built from 13 residues. Trimming took off 2 bases at V and 3 bases at J, with 7 bases between the two ends. CDR1 is MNHEY and CDR2 is SVGAGI in the germline V gene. CDR3 bases: TGTGCCAGCAGTTACCAGGGTTACTATGGCTACACCTTC. This encodes CASSYQGYYGYTF.

This clone was observed a handful of times. This chain's CDR3 is CSVVKVAETQYF. The CDR3 coding sequence is TGCAGCGTTGTTAAGGTCGCAGAGACCCAGTACTTC. The V call is TRBV29-1, the J call TRBJ2-5; no reliable D call. Trimming left V 4 bases short and J 4 bases short, with 10 bases between. The CDR3 covers 12 residues. Germline loops: CDR1 SQVTM, CDR2 ANQGSEA.

The genes are TRBV29-1 and TRBJ2-2; weak D call: TRBD2 (6 bases). Trimming stripped 4 bases from V and 1 base from J, with 10 bases between. The length of the CDR3 is 14 residues. Germline V gene lookup returns CDR1 SQVTM and CDR2 ANQGSEA. In nucleotides, the CDR3 is TGCAGCGTTGTCGTCGGGGGGAACACCGGGGAGCTGTTTTTT. This translates into CSVVVGGNTGELFF.

This chain uses TRBV19 with TRBJ1-2; D is ambiguous. With 4 bases removed from V and 5 bases from J, the gap between germline ends came to 14 bases. Per germline, CDR1 LNHDA and CDR2 SQIVND (reference sequence). This CDR3 region has 14 residues. CDR3 sequence: CASSTTTAAYGYTF. Written as DNA, the CDR3 is TGTGCCAGTAGTACGACGACCGCGGCTTATGGCTACACCTTC.

This rearrangement joins TRBV10-3 to TRBJ2-3; D is unclear. Trimming cost V 4 bases and J 0 bases, with 5 bases left between them. The length of the CDR3 is 13 residues. Germline lookup yields CDR1 ENHRY and CDR2 SYGVKD. The CDR3, as DNA: TGTGCCATCAGTGGTCTCAGCACAGATACGCAGTATTTT. Its translation: CAISGLSTDTQYF.

The V call is TRBV5-1, the J call TRBJ2-7; 7 nucleotides align to TRBD2. V trimming: 6 bases; J trimming: 5 bases; junction bases outside the gene matches: 5. The V gene's germline CDR1 is SGHRS and CDR2 YFSETQ. The CDR3 consists of 12 residues. The CDR3 here is CASKRGGDEQYF. Written as DNA, the CDR3 is TGCGCCAGCAAGCGGGGTGGGGACGAGCAGTACTTC.

Of note for this clone: Other DNA sequences from this sample encode an identical CDR3 as well. J is TRBJ1-1 and V is TRBV13; perhaps TRBD1 as D (6 bases). The CDR3 is 14 residues long. Germline V gives CDR1 PRHDT, CDR2 FYEKMQ (reference sequence). The V end was cut by 0 bases, the J end by 5 bases, with 10 bases between. The CDR3 DNA reads as TGTGCCAGCAGCTTAGGGCAGGGGAGAACTGAAGCTTTCTTT. Its translation: CASSLGQGRTEAFF.

The V call is TRBV6-5, the J call TRBJ2-7, with 12 bases matching TRBD1. Unmatched junction bases numbered 6, after V lost 6 bases and J lost 6 bases. Germline-derived CDR1 and CDR2 are MNHEY and SVGAGI. This CDR3 comprises 14 residues. Here the CDR3 reads CASSPGQGAGEQYF. As DNA, the CDR3 is TGTGCCAGCAGCCCGGGACAGGGGGCAGGCGAGCAGTACTTC.

The chain combines TRBV5-6 with TRBJ2-7, with TRBD1 matching over 11 bases. CDR3 length: 14 residues. V trimming: 3 bases; J trimming: 3 bases; junction bases outside the gene matches: 2. From germline, CDR1 is SGHDT and CDR2 YYEEEE. CDR3 amino acids: CASSWDRGSYEQYF. CDR3 bases: TGTGCCAGCAGCTGGGACAGGGGGAGCTACGAGCAGTACTTC.

This sequence joins TRBV9 and TRBJ2-7, with D hard to call. Trimming stripped 0 bases from V and 3 bases from J, with 13 bases between. There are 15 residues in the CDR3. Germline V gene data show CDR1 as SGDLS and CDR2 as YYNGEE. The DNA of the CDR3 is TGTGCCAGCAGCGTAGGGAAAGGGCTCATCTACGAGCAGTACTTC. Translation gives CASSVGKGLIYEQYF.

There are a few counts of this clone. This chain links TRBV27 with TRBJ2-7; possible D gene TRBD2, 7 bases. With 8 bases removed from V and 6 bases from J, the gap between germline ends came to 11 bases. The germline gives CDR1 MNHEY, CDR2 SMNVEV (reference sequence). This CDR3 has 11 residues. The CDR3 nucleotides are TGTGCCAGCGGAGGGGGGGGCGAGCAGTACTTC. Translated, it gives CASGGGGEQYF.

This chain uses TRBV7-9 with TRBJ1-5, with D possibly matching TRBD1 (5 bases). Germline CDR1 and CDR2: SEHNR and FQNEAQ (reference sequence). This CDR3 has 13 amino acids. V was trimmed by 5 bases and J by 3 bases, leaving 8 bases between them. Here the CDR3 DNA reads TGTGCCAGCAGCCAGGGATCCAATCAGCCCCAGCATTTT. Translating gives CASSQGSNQPQHF.

In this sample, this clone turned up once. The genes are TRBV2 and TRBJ2-5, with 11 bases that match TRBD2. The CDR3 consists of 15 residues. Germline CDR1 is SNHLY and CDR2 is FYNNEI. The V and J ends lost 5 bases and 5 bases, in that order; junction bases with no gene match: 7. CDR3 region: CASSSTSGGAETQYF. As DNA, the CDR3 is TGTGCCAGCAGTAGTACTAGCGGGGGAGCGGAGACCCAGTACTTC.

In its sample, this clone was seen a few times. J is TRBJ2-3 and V is TRBV2; TRBD2 agrees at 7 bases. Germline V CDR1 and CDR2: SNHLY, FYNNEI. CDR3 length equals 15 residues. Trimming cost V 5 bases and J 0 bases; bases outside gene matches: 5. The CDR3 reads CASSSGTTSTDTQYF. CDR3 bases: TGTGCCAGCAGTTCCGGGACTACGAGCACAGATACGCAGTATTTT.

Note on this clone: Since a much larger clone is just one base distant, this may be a read error. The sample holds other DNA sequences that translate to the same CDR3. The gene calls are TRBV13 and TRBJ2-2; no definite D call. Trimming took off 0 bases at V and 6 bases at J, with 2 bases between the two ends. This CDR3 contains 12 residues. Germline-derived CDR1 and CDR2 are PRHDT and FYEKMQ (reference sequence). The CDR3 region is CASSLGPGELFF. The CDR3 nucleotides are TGTGCCAGCAGCTTAGGCCCCGGGGAGCTGTTTTTT.